These 24 T cell receptor beta chains share one sample of origin, sequenced in a study of T cell repertoires in cytomegalovirus infection. TCRdb ran MiXCR on the reads and lists one entry per CDR3 protein. The sample has fewer than 200,000 distinct CDR3 sequences; roughly a fifth are singletons. Sequencing was performed on PBMCs. These receptors all stem from a human donor in good health (CMV status not recorded). Some clones in this sample may be carry-over from other donors' samples.

The genes are TRBV11-3 and TRBJ1-1; no clear D gene. The CDR3 has 15 residues. CDR1 and CDR2 from the germline V gene are SGHNT and YENEEA. V lost 5 bases to trimming and J lost 0 bases, with 13 bases between them. The CDR3 protein is CASSPTRAMNTEAFF. The CDR3 bases are TGTGCCAGCAGCCCAACGAGGGCAATGAACACTGAAGCTTTCTTT.

V is TRBV12-3 or TRBV12-4 and J is TRBJ2-3; D call uncertain. The CDR3 is 14 residues long. V shed 7 bases and J shed 1 base, with 12 bases lying between them. CDR3 coding DNA: TGTGCCAGCACCCTACAATCCGGCACAGATACGCAGTATTTT. Protein product: CASTLQSGTDTQYF.

This clonotype was counted only a few times. This chain uses TRBV4-1 with TRBJ2-7; TRBD2 matches 9 bases. Looked up from germline, CDR1 is MGHRA and CDR2 is YSYEKL. Trimming cost V 0 bases and J 1 base; bases outside gene matches: 7. This CDR3 spans 17 amino acids. CDR3 region: CASSQEGLAGKSYEQYF. As DNA, the CDR3 is TGCGCCAGCAGCCAAGAAGGGCTAGCGGGAAAGTCCTACGAGCAGTACTTC.

The chain couples TRBV19 to TRBJ2-1, with TRBD1 matching 8 bases. V was pared by 4 bases and J by 3 bases, with 14 bases of the junction left unmatched. The CDR3 covers 18 residues. Per germline, CDR1 LNHDA and CDR2 SQIVND (reference sequence). CDR3 loop: CASSNRRMTGANYNEQFF. The CDR3, as DNA: TGTGCCAGTAGTAACCGCCGTATGACAGGGGCTAACTACAATGAGCAGTTCTTC.

This clonotype was seen only a few times. The gene calls are TRBV2 and TRBJ1-4, with 7 bases matching TRBD1. Germline CDR1 is SNHLY and CDR2 is FYNNEI. V was clipped by 4 bases and J by 7 bases; unmatched bases: 3. CDR3 size: 13 residues. The CDR3 nucleotides are TGTGCCAGCAGTGGACAGGGAAGTGAAAAACTGTTTTTT. It is translated as CASSGQGSEKLFF. Looking up the rest from reference TRBV2 and TRBJ1-4 gives the full variable domain: EPEVTQTPSHQVTQMGQEVILRCVPISNHLYFYWYRQILGQKVEFLVSFYNNEISEKSEIFDDQFSVERPDGSNFTLKIRSTKLEDSAMYFCASSGQGSEKLFFGSGTQLSVL.

The chain carries TRBV10-3 and TRBJ2-2; no firm D call. The V and J ends lost 1 base and 4 bases respectively, with 7 bases between them. CDR3 size: 14 residues. In germline, CDR1 is ENHRY, CDR2 SYGVKD. The CDR3: CAISELSATGELFF. The DNA for the CDR3 is TGTGCCATCAGTGAGTTGAGCGCCACCGGGGAGCTGTTTTTT.

The chain uses TRBV20-1 and TRBJ2-6; 7 bases line up with TRBD2. Germline values: CDR1 DFQATT, CDR2 SNEGSKA (reference sequence). V was pared by 3 bases and J by 0 bases, with 8 bases of the junction left unmatched. This CDR3 has 17 residues. CDR3 residues: CSASGGGSTSGANVLTF. CDR3 sequence (DNA): TGCAGTGCTAGCGGCGGGGGAAGCACCTCTGGGGCCAACGTCCTGACTTTC.

Of note for this clonotype: One base away lies a much larger clone, so this may be a sequencing read error. The rearrangement joins TRBV6-8 to TRBJ1-1, with D unclear. Per the germline V gene, CDR1 is MNHGY and CDR2 is SAAAGT. The CDR3 length is 18 residues. CDR3 loop: CASSYRNQRNLMNTQAFF. Here the CDR3 DNA reads TGTGCCAGCAGTTACCGCAATCAGAGGAACCTCATGAACACTCAAGCTTTCTTT.

The gene calls are TRBV19 and TRBJ1-1; tentatively, D is TRBD1 (5 bases). V was cut by 6 bases and J by 1 base, with 9 bases left in between. Germline lookup yields CDR1 LNHDA and CDR2 SQIVND (reference sequence). The CDR3 sequence is 13 residues long. CDR3 nucleotides: TGTGCCAGTAGAACCCAGGGGAACACTGAAGCTTTCTTT. Encoded protein: CASRTQGNTEAFF.

V usage is TRBV7-3 and J usage is TRBJ2-1; D is unclear. The CDR3 covers 13 residues. The germline V gene has CDR1 SGHTA and CDR2 FQGTGA. Trimming pared 2 bases from V and 6 bases from J, leaving 8 bases between. Here the CDR3 DNA reads TGTGCCAGCAGCTTAGGGATAACCAATGAGCAGTTCTTC. Protein: CASSLGITNEQFF.

The chain couples TRBV7-6 to TRBJ1-3, with D perhaps TRBD1 (5 bases). Germline assignment: CDR1 SGHVS and CDR2 FNYEAQ. The length of the CDR3 is 17 residues. With 1 base removed from V and 0 bases from J, the gap between germline ends came to 13 bases. The CDR3 sequence: CASSLGLGPSSGNTIYF. In DNA, the CDR3 is TGTGCCAGCAGCTTAGGGCTGGGACCGAGCTCTGGAAACACCATATATTTT.

The chain links TRBV7-9 to TRBJ2-3, with D unresolved. This CDR3 contains 15 residues. Germline V gene sequence: CDR1 SEHNR, CDR2 FQNEAQ (reference sequence). Trimming left V 3 bases short and J 0 bases short, with 10 bases between. Here the CDR3 reads CASSFGESSTDTQYF. Written as DNA, the CDR3 is TGTGCCAGCAGCTTTGGGGAATCTAGCACAGATACGCAGTATTTT.

This chain links TRBV30 with TRBJ2-7; D gene unclear. Germline CDR1 GTSNPN, CDR2 SVGIG (reference sequence). Trimming stripped 5 bases from V and 0 bases from J, with 11 bases between. The CDR3 extends over 13 amino acids. The CDR3 protein is CAWAEASSYEQYF. CDR3 nucleotides: TGTGCCTGGGCTGAAGCGTCCTCCTACGAGCAGTACTTC.

This clonotype appeared a few times. The chain has TRBV29-1 and TRBJ1-4, with 7 bases matching TRBD1. This CDR3 is built from 14 residues. The trim removed 4 bases at V and 0 bases at J, leaving 2 bases unmatched. Germline V gene data show CDR1 as SQVTM and CDR2 as ANQGSEA. The CDR3 DNA is TGCAGCGTTGCTGGACAGGCAACTAATGAAAAACTGTTTTTT. It codes for CSVAGQATNEKLFF.

This clonotype was detected ten times or more. V usage is TRBV7-6 and J usage is TRBJ1-2; 8 bases align to TRBD1. V shed 3 bases, J shed 6 bases, and the junction held 12 bases outside the gene matches. The CDR3 length is 16 residues. Germline values: CDR1 SGHVS, CDR2 FNYEAQ. Here the CDR3 DNA reads TGTGCCAGCAGCTTCGGACAGGGTAGTTTTGGAGATGGCTACACCTTC. It is translated as CASSFGQGSFGDGYTF.

This clonotype was seen a handful of times. At one of its ends the junction is not consistent with the germline gene, which may arise from a read error. The CDR3 is CASSYDGSYTNTQYF. The CDR3 region has the DNA TGTGCCAGCAGTTACGACGGGAGCTACACAAATACGCAGTATTTT. The rearrangement joins TRBV6-6 to TRBJ2-3, with a possible D match to TRBD2 (6 bases). From germline, CDR1 is MNHNY and CDR2 SVGAGI (reference sequence). CDR3 length equals 15 residues.

This clonotype appeared a few times. The chain has TRBV6-5 and TRBJ1-1, with 7 bases matching TRBD1. This CDR3 region has 16 residues. Germline values: CDR1 MNHEY, CDR2 SVGAGI. After removal of 6 bases from V and 1 base from J, the junction contained 11 bases not matched to a gene. The CDR3 nucleotides are TGTGCCAGCAGCAGACCGGGGGAGGGGGCGAACACTGAAGCTTTCTTT. Translated: CASSRPGEGANTEAFF.

The table lists this clonotype with a few counts. The rearrangement joins TRBV7-8 to TRBJ2-1; TRBD1 matches 9 bases. Germline trimming cut 5 bases from V and 7 bases from J; bases unmatched to any gene: 6. Germline lookup yields CDR1 SGHVS and CDR2 FQNEAQ. This CDR3 region has 14 residues. CDR3 residues: CASSPWTGVNEQFF. The CDR3 coding sequence is TGTGCCAGCAGCCCCTGGACAGGGGTGAATGAGCAGTTCTTC.

V usage is TRBV12-3 or TRBV12-4 and J usage is TRBJ1-1; possible D gene TRBD1, 5 bases. The CDR3 is 14 residues long. Trimming left V 4 bases short and J 5 bases short, with 14 bases between. CDR3 residues: CASSSWTLGTEAFF. The CDR3 DNA follows: TGTGCCAGCAGTTCCTGGACATTGGGGACTGAAGCTTTCTTT.

V gene TRBV7-9 combines with J gene TRBJ2-2; 7 nucleotides match TRBD1. With 5 bases clipped from V and 5 bases from J, the junction kept 8 bases outside the gene matches. Germline loops: CDR1 SEHNR, CDR2 FQNEAQ (reference sequence). The CDR3 contains 15 residues. The CDR3 reads CASSATGVRTGELFF. In nucleotides, the CDR3 is TGTGCCAGCAGCGCAACAGGGGTTCGAACCGGGGAGCTGTTTTTT.

J is TRBJ2-1 and V is TRBV5-1, with 9 bases that match TRBD1. The germline V gene encodes CDR1 SGHRS and CDR2 YFSETQ. Trimming took 4 bases from V and 7 from J; bases not matched to a gene: 6. CDR3 length: 14 amino acids. CDR3: CASSPGQGVNEQFF. The DNA of the CDR3 is TGCGCCAGCAGCCCGGGACAGGGTGTGAATGAGCAGTTCTTC.

The chain combines TRBV5-1 with TRBJ1-2; D unclear. This CDR3 region has 16 residues. Germline V gene data show CDR1 as SGHRS and CDR2 as YFSETQ. V lost 3 bases, J lost 6 bases, and 21 bases lay in between. The CDR3 region has the DNA TGCGCCAGCAGCTCCCTTCCCGGCAGCCTGGGGAATGGCTACACCTTC. This sequence encodes CASSSLPGSLGNGYTF.

This clonotype came up many times. The chain has TRBV7-8 and TRBJ2-7; 7 bases map to TRBD1. Germline loops: CDR1 SGHVS, CDR2 FQNEAQ. J lost 5 bases, V lost 0 bases, and 7 bases had no gene match. The CDR3 totals 15 residues. CDR3 nucleotide sequence: TGTGCCAGCAGCTTAGCGTGGCAGGGGGTGGACGAGCAGTACTTC. Its translation is CASSLAWQGVDEQYF.

This chain's CDR3 is CASSQDLFDTDYGYTF. For the CDR3, the DNA is TGCGCCAGCAGCCAAGATCTCTTCGACACGGACTATGGCTACACCTTC. V gene TRBV4-3 combines with J gene TRBJ1-2, with unresolved D. Trimming stripped 0 bases from V and 3 bases from J, with 14 bases between. The CDR3 has 16 residues. Germline values: CDR1 LGHNA, CDR2 YSLEER.